This T cell receptor beta chain was profiled in a study of long-term antiretroviral therapy in people with HIV. Study-wide results and limits: Post-ART samples showed increased diversity that remained below transplant donor control levels. Repertoire dominance by clones expanded before ART was seen at all time points.

The immunoSEQ assay was v3.0, run at survey level. Clones were read by immunoSEQ multiplex PCR, and TCRdb kept only the in-frame ones, dropping some. The repertoire holds fewer than 40,000 clones, with more than 75% as singletons. The CDR3 length is 15 residues. The germline V gene has CDR1 SGHRS and CDR2 YFSETQ. With V trimmed by 4 bases and J by 4 bases, 4 bases remained unmatched. Remarks on this clone: Its antigen is not known.

For each donor, at least one pre-ART and at least two post-ART PBMC samples were available. The study used samples holding about 0.9-11 million cryopreserved PBMC before DNA extraction. The sample here was unsorted PBMCs, taken 1.9 years after starting antiretroviral therapy. The chain joins TRBV5-1 to TRBJ2-1; 11 positions agree with TRBD2. This sequence originates from a man between 18 and 29 years old with HIV. CDR3 DNA: TGCGCCAGCAGCCCTGGACTAGCGGGTTACAATGAGCAGTTCTTC. Protein product: CASSPGLAGYNEQFF.